This entry lists 2 T cell receptor beta chains sequenced from one sample in a study of beta chain features in type 1 diabetes. As every portion of the isolated RNA was reverse transcribed, the sequencing read expressed TCRB transcripts. Some clones are missing from TCRdb's copy, which holds only in-frame ones; the method was immunoSEQ multiplex PCR. The table includes about 360,000 clones, over 10% detected once. The sample consisted of naive CD4+ T cells from blood. These receptors all stem from a young man in good health.

This clone showed up just a few times. The chain links TRBV30 to TRBJ1-1, with D possibly being TRBD1 (6 bases). Between the trimmed V and J ends, which lost 3 bases and 0 bases, there was a span of 17 bases. The CDR3 extends over 16 amino acids. CDR1 is GTSNPN, CDR2 SVGIG, per germline (reference sequence). The CDR3 sequence: CAWSPRGIVMNTEAFF. DNA for the CDR3: TGTGCCTGGAGCCCTAGGGGGATCGTAATGAACACTGAAGCTTTCTTT.

This clone was seen a few times. The chain combines TRBV30 with TRBJ1-3; D may be TRBD1 (5 bases). Trimming removed 0 bases from V and 8 bases from J, with 11 bases in between. The germline gives CDR1 GTSNPN, CDR2 SVGIG (reference sequence). This CDR3 has 13 amino acids. The CDR3 sequence is CAWSVSGGDTIYF. The CDR3 DNA is TGTGCCTGGAGTGTGAGTGGGGGGGACACCATATATTTT.